The clone carrying this T cell receptor beta chain was seen a handful of times. The antigen remains undetermined. The authors reverse transcribed all of the isolated RNA, so sequencing captured expressed TCRB transcripts. Some clones are missing from TCRdb's copy, which holds only in-frame ones; the method was immunoSEQ multiplex PCR. Of about 470,000 clones listed, about 30% are singletons. V shed 5 bases, J shed 1 base, and the junction held 3 bases outside the gene matches. The CDR3 consists of 15 residues. Per germline, CDR1 SEHNR and CDR2 FQNEAQ (reference sequence). The record originates from a study of beta chain features in type 1 diabetes. Across the whole study: No patient-donor differences in age, gender, total cells or subset yield.

Study-wide findings and caveats: Sequencing the cDNA could make cells with high TCR expression show up more than they should.

This chain connects TRBV7-9 to TRBJ2-7; 12 bases are shared with TRBD2. Sample: naive CD4+ T cells from blood. This TCR was sampled from a man younger than 30 in good health. CDR3 amino acids: CASSPLAGGSYEQYF. The CDR3 DNA reads TGTGCCAGCAGCCCTCTAGCGGGAGGGTCCTACGAGCAGTACTTC.